This T cell receptor (beta chain) was observed in a study of shared clonotypes between healthy human individuals. The wider study: CD8 memory received one plate per donor, CD8 naive two, CD4 memory three and CD4 naive three.

Profiled with immunoSEQ multiplex PCR; TCRdb holds only in-frame clones, not every one. Of around 600,000 clones listed, about 98% are singletons. V shed 0 bases and J shed 0 bases, with 14 bases lying between them. CDR1 GTSNPN and CDR2 SVGIG come from the germline V gene (reference sequence). CDR3 length: 16 amino acids. Naive CD8 cells, CD45RO-negative and positively selected for CCR7, excluded terminally differentiated effector memory CD45RA+ cells. This receptor was identified in a man aged 30 to 45 in good health. The sequencing sample was made of naive CD8+ T cells sorted from blood. The chain links TRBV30 to TRBJ1-1, with a tentative D call TRBD1 (5 bases). The CDR3 nucleotides are TGTGCCTGGAGTGTAGGGGCAGGGATTATGAACACTGAAGCTTTCTTT. Protein sequence: CAWSVGAGIMNTEAFF.